This T cell receptor beta chain stems from a study of T cells in localized non-small cell lung cancer. Trimming at V came to 0 bases and at J to 3 bases, leaving 7 bases not matched to a gene. The CDR3 spans 17 residues. CDR1 is MNHGY, CDR2 SAAAGT, per germline. Sequencing was performed with immunoSEQ multiplex PCR; in TCRdb, only in-frame clones are kept and a portion is missing. The sample has more than 1,000 clones; less than 25% are singletons. This receptor was identified in an older female donor with stage III lung adenocarcinoma. The source material was normal lung tissue next to the tumor, sampled before any cancer treatment. The rearrangement uses TRBV6-8 and TRBJ1-3, with 8 nucleotides matching TRBD1. This chain's CDR3 is CASSYSAGQAIGNTIYF. The CDR3 coding sequence is TGTGCCAGCAGTTACTCAGCGGGACAGGCCATTGGAAACACCATATATTTT.